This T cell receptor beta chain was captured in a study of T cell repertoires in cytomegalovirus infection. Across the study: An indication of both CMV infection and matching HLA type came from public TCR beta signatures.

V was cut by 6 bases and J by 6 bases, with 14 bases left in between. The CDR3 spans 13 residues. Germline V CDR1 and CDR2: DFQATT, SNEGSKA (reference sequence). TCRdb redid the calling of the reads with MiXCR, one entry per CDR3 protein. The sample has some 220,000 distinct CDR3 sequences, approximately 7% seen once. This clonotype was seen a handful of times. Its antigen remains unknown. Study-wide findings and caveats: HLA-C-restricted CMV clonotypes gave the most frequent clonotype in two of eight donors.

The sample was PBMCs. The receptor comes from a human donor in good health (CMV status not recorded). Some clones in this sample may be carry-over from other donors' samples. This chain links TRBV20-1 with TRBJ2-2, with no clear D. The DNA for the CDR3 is TGCAGTGCCGCGTCCCCATTAGCCGGGGAGCTGTTTTTT. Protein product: CSAASPLAGELFF.